A single T cell receptor (beta chain) is shown here with its context. The data derive from a study of blood T cells in healthy people across ages. V lost 6 bases and J 5 bases, leaving 8 bases between the germline ends. This CDR3 region has 13 residues. CDR1 is MDHEN, CDR2 SYDVKM, per germline. Primed by a sample-barcoded 5' primer and a J-beta primer mix, a second PCR proceeded for 7 to 11 cycles. TCRdb ran MiXCR on the 5' RACE reads and lists one entry per CDR3 protein. The sample holds 700,000 to 800,000 distinct CDR3 sequences, roughly two fifths seen once. Healthy Russian Caucasian donors spanned ages about 6 to 90 years.

This TCR came from a woman in her fifties or sixties in good health. The V gene is TRBV28, the J gene TRBJ2-6, with unresolved D. The source material was blood. The CDR3 protein is CASSSGRANVLTF. CDR3 bases: TGTGCCAGCAGCTCCGGAAGGGCCAACGTCCTGACTTTC.